This T cell receptor beta chain was identified during a study of blood T cell repertoires in COVID-19 (dated by TCRdb to the early 2020s). Regarding the research as a whole: Samples covering the acute and convalescent phases of COVID-19 were provided by collaborators in the United States, Italy and Spain. The material from the prospective study consisted of cDNA or gDNA derived from T cells, B-cell-depleted T cells, or PBMCs. A de-identified subject ID, COVID-19 status, age in years and sex were almost always included in the sample metadata. Samples were obtained from the ongoing ImmuneRACE study (first 160 participants) and from about 1,300 subjects provided by 6 global collaborators. Subjects who had been exposed to COVID-19, were actively infected with it, or had recovered from it provided the deeply sampled blood TCRbeta repertoires that made up the dataset. The repertoires were made available in a free public database intended to serve as a resource for research on the immune response to SARS-CoV-2. HLA class I and class II types, where available, came from metadata supplied by the sample provider rather than from assay-based typing. Study-level results and caveats: Clinical and demographic metadata were provided uncurated, with the amount varying by source and participant.

The immunoSEQ Assay, a bias-controlled multiplex PCR, was used to amplify TCRbeta CDR3 regions from genomic DNA. As for the original processing: Nucleated cell counts per sample were estimated from amplification of reference gene primers within the assay. To quantify the absolute abundance of each unique TCRbeta CDR3 rearrangement, sequence reads were collapsed and filtered. For each sample, productive Simpson clonality was calculated by taking the square root of Simpson's diversity index across productive rearrangements. In TCRdb, the immuneACCESS table is reduced to in-frame sequences with V and J assigned. These tables do not hold every clone; where another copy was compared, an unresolved V gene accounts for under half, and the others remain unexplained. The D gene and trimming were derived from the DNA, and the V and J assignments and clone size from that table. This sample lists over 200,000 clones; approximately 80% were detected once. The top ten constitute over 6% of the sample.

From cysteine to phenylalanine, the CDR3 is 18 amino acids long. The retained sequence is limited to the CDR3, 54 bases, with the frame set at the first base. Here V drops 5 bases and J drops 2 bases, and the junction holds 11 bases not matched to any gene. For CDR1 and CDR2, the germline V gene lists MGHRA and YSYEKL. As regards this clone: The antigen it binds to is not known. Nothing much larger sits one base from this clone, and base qualities are not available.

At one collaborating source in Seattle, patients were enrolled during active infection and were followed longitudinally through the course of disease. Each collaborating institution followed its own protocols to collect whole blood in K2EDTA tubes. For TCRbeta analysis, collaborator samples were shipped as frozen whole blood, as isolated PBMCs, or as DNA extracted from either sample type. The rearranged chain carries TRBV4-1 and TRBJ2-7; 14 middle bases align to TRBD2. Sequencing was done on a sample of peripheral blood. This sequence was found in a woman older than 75 with COVID-19, enrolled during active disease. The DNA is as follows: TGCGCCAGCAGCTTTCGACTAGCGGGAGGGCCGAATGCCTACGAGCAGTACTTC. Its protein product is CASSFRLAGGPNAYEQYF.